This T cell receptor beta chain appears in the sequencing data of a study of blood T cell repertoires in COVID-19. Using immunoSEQ multiplex PCR, the repertoire was profiled, and TCRdb retains in-frame clones only, with some absent. The sample consists of 130,000 or so clones, about 80% of them appearing once. V dropped 7 bases and J dropped 2 bases, with 7 bases sitting between them. The germline CDR1 and CDR2 sequences are KGHDR and SFDVKD. The CDR3 loop spans 12 amino acids. This clone was observed once. Sequencing was carried out using peripheral blood. The chain employs TRBV24-1 and TRBJ1-1; D is unresolved. The sequence was collected from a woman in her sixties or seventies with acute or convalescent COVID-19. DNA of the CDR3: TGTGCCACCAGGGGCGTAAACACTGAAGCTTTCTTT. This gives the protein CATRGVNTEAFF.